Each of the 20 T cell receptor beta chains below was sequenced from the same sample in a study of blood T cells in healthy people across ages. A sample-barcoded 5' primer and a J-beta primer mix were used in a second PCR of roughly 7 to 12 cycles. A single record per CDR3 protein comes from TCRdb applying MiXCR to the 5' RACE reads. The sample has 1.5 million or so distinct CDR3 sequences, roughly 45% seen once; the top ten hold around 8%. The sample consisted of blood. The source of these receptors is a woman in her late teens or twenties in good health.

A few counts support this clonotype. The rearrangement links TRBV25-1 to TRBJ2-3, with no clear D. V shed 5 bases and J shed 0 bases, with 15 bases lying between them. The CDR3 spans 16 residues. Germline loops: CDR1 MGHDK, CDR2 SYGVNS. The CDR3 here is CASSFHRALSTDTQYF. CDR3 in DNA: TGTGCCAGCAGTTTCCACCGAGCCCTTAGCACAGATACGCAGTATTTT.

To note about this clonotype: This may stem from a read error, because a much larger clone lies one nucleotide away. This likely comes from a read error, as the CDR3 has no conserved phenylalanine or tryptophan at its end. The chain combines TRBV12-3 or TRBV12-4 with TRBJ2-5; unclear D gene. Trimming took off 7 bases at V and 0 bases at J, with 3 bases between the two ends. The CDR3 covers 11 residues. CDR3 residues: CASTNQETQYL. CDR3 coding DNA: TGTGCCAGCACCAACCAAGAGACCCAGTACTTA.

Written as DNA, the CDR3 is TGTGCCAGCAGTCTCAAAACCGCCGGGGCATCACTGTTTTTT. Translation: CASSLKTAGASLFF. The chain carries TRBV6-5 and TRBJ1-4; D possibly corresponds to TRBD1 (5 bases). CDR3 size: 14 residues. V lost 5 bases, J lost 13 bases, and 20 bases lay in between. Germline V gives CDR1 MNHEY, CDR2 SVGAGI.

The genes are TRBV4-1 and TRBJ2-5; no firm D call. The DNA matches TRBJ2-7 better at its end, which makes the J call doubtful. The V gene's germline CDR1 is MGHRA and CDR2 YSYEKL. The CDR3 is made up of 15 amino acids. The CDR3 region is CASSQGGQTFYEQYF. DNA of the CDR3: TGCGCCAGCAGCCAAGGTGGGCAGACTTTCTACGAGCAGTACTTC.

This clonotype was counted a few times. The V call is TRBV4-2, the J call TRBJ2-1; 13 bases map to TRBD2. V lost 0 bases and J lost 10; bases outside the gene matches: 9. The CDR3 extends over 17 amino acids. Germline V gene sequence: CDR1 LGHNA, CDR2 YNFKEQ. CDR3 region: CASSQDGTSGRGGEQFF. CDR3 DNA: TGTGCCAGCAGCCAAGATGGAACTAGCGGGAGGGGCGGGGAGCAGTTCTTC.

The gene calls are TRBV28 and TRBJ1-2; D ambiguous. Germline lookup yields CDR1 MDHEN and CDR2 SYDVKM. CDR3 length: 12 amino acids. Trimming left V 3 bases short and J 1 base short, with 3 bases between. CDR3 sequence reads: CASSFVNYGYTF. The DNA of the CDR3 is TGTGCCAGCAGTTTCGTTAACTATGGCTACACCTTC.

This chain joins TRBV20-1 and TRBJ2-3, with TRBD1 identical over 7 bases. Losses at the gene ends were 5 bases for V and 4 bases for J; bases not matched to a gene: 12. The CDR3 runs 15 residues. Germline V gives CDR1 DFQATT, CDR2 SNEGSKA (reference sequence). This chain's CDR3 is CSAQPGTATSDTQYF. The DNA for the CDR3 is TGCAGTGCTCAACCCGGGACAGCCACATCAGATACGCAGTATTTT.

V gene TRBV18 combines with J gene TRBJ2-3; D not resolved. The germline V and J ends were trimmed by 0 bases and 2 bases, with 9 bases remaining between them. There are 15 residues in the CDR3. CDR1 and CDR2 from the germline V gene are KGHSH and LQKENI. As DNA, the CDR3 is TGTGCCAGCTCACCACCGGTGGGGAACACAGATACGCAGTATTTT. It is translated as CASSPPVGNTDTQYF.

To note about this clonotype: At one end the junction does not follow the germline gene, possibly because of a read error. CDR3 residues: CAGSGRTRGSYEQYF. The CDR3 region has the DNA TGTGCCGGCAGCGGAAGGACAAGGGGCTCCTACGAGCAGTACTTC. V and J are TRBV7-2 and TRBJ2-7, with D possibly called TRBD1 or TRBD2 (5 bases each). Germline CDR1 reads SGHTA; CDR2 reads FQGNSA. The CDR3 is made up of 15 amino acids.

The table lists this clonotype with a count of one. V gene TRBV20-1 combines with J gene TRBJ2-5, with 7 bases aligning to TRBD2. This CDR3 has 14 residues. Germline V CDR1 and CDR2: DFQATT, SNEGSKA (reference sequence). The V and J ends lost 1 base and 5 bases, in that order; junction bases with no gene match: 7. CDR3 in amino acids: CSARGREGQETQYF. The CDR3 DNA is TGCAGTGCTAGAGGGAGGGAGGGTCAGGAGACCCAGTACTTC.

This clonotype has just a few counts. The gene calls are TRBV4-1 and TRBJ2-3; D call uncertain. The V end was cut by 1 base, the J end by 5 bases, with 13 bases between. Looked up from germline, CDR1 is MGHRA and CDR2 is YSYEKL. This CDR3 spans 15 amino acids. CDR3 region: CASSQGLQTRDTQYF. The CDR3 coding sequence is TGCGCCAGCAGCCAAGGGTTACAAACGCGAGATACGCAGTATTTT.

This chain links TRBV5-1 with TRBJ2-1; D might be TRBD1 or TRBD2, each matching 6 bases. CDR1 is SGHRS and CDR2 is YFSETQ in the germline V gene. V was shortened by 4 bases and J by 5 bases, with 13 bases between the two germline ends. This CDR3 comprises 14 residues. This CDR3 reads CASSPGGDHNEQFF. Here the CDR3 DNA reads TGCGCCAGCAGCCCCGGGGGCGACCACAATGAGCAGTTCTTC.

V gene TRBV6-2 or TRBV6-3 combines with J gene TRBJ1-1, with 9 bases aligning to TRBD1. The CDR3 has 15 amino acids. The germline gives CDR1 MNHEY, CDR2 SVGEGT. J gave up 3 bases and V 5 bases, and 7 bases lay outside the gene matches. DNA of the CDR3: TGTGCCAGCAGTCCAACAGGGGGCTGGGACACTGAAGCTTTCTTT. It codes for CASSPTGGWDTEAFF.

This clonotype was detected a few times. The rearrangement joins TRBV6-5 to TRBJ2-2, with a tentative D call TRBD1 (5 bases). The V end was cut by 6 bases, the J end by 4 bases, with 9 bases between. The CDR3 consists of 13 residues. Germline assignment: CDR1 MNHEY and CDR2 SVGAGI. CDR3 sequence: CASRDTRTGELFF. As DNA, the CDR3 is TGTGCCAGCAGGGACACCCGCACCGGGGAGCTGTTTTTT.

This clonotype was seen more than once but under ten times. The CDR3 protein is CASSLELRISYNEQFF. DNA of the CDR3: TGCGCCAGCAGCTTGGAGCTGCGGATCTCCTACAATGAGCAGTTCTTC. The chain links TRBV5-1 to TRBJ2-1; D gene uncertain. CDR1 and CDR2 (germline): SGHRS, YFSETQ. The CDR3 covers 16 residues. V was cut by 0 bases and J by 0 bases, with 10 bases left in between.

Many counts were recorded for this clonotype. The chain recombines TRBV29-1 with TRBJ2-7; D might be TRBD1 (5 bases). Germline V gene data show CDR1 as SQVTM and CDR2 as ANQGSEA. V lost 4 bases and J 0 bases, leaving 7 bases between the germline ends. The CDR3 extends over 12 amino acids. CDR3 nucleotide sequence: TGCAGCGTTGGACAGTCCTCCTACGAGCAGTACTTC. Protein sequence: CSVGQSSYEQYF.

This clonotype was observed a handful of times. CDR3 protein: CSVPGGTGMGTDTQYF. The CDR3 region has the DNA TGCAGCGTTCCCGGAGGTACGGGGATGGGCACAGATACGCAGTATTTT. The chain employs TRBV29-1 and TRBJ2-3; D perhaps matches TRBD2 (5 bases). V shed 5 bases and J shed 1 base, with 19 bases lying between them. The germline gives CDR1 SQVTM, CDR2 ANQGSEA. This CDR3 has 16 amino acids.

The CDR3 region has the DNA TGTGCCAGCAGTACCCCGGGGGGTGGATACAATGAGCAGTTCTTC. Translated, it gives CASSTPGGGYNEQFF. The chain is built from TRBV27 and TRBJ2-1; TRBD2 aligns across 7 bases. The CDR3 has 15 residues. Unmatched junction bases numbered 8, after V lost 5 bases and J lost 4 bases. Germline V gene sequence: CDR1 MNHEY, CDR2 SMNVEV (reference sequence).

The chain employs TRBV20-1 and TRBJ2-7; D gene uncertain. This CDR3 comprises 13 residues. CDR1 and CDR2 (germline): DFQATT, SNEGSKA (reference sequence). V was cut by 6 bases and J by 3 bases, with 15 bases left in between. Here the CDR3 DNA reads TGCAGTGCCGAATCGACTGAGATCTACGAGCAGTACTTC. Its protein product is CSAESTEIYEQYF.

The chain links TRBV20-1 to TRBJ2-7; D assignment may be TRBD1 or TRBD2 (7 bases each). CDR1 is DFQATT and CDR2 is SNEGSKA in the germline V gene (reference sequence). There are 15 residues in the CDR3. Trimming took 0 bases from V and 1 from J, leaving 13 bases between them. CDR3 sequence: CSARDGRTGSYEQYF. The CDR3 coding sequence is TGCAGTGCTAGAGACGGGAGGACAGGATCCTACGAGCAGTACTTC.